This T cell receptor (beta chain) was identified during a study of blood T cell repertoires in COVID-19 (dated by TCRdb to 2020 to 2022). In the study overall: The collaborator samples originated in the United States, Italy and Spain and spanned the acute and convalescent phases of COVID-19. The prospective study material was composed of cDNA or gDNA derived from T cells, B-cell-depleted T cells, or PBMCs. Subjects who had been exposed to COVID-19, were actively infected with it, or had recovered from it provided the deeply sampled blood TCRbeta repertoires that made up the dataset. A freely available public database, intended as a resource for researchers studying the immune response to SARS-CoV-2, is where the repertoires were released. Samples came from the ongoing ImmuneRACE study (first 160 participants) plus 1,254 subjects from 6 global collaborators. A de-identified subject ID, COVID-19 status, age in years and sex were almost always included in the sample metadata. Where available, HLA class I and class II types were taken from metadata supplied by the sample provider and were not determined by assay-based typing.

Each collaborating institution followed its own protocols to collect whole blood in K2EDTA tubes. For TCRbeta analysis, collaborators shipped samples as frozen whole blood, isolated PBMCs, or DNA extracted from either of those sample types. The immunoSEQ Assay, a bias-controlled multiplex PCR, was used to amplify TCRbeta CDR3 regions from genomic DNA. Per the authors' processing: The number of nucleated cells in each sample was estimated from the amplification of reference gene primers within the assay. Sequence reads were collapsed and filtered to measure the absolute abundance of every unique TCRbeta CDR3 rearrangement. Productive Simpson clonality was computed per sample as the square root of Simpson's diversity index over productive rearrangements. TCRdb retrieved this table from immuneACCESS and kept in-frame rearrangements only. Not all clones are present; in checked studies, unresolved V genes account for under half, and no reason is known for the remainder. V and J calls and clone size follow that table, whereas D and trimming were derived from the DNA. Counted in this sample were over 200,000 clones; 60% to 75% of them appeared once. The ten largest make up 3.3% of the sample.

The research as a whole found: The quantity of clinical and demographic metadata differed by source and by participant and was supplied without curation.

Details on this clone: No antigen is known for it. No qualities accompany the bases; no much larger clone lies one base away.

The sequence came from a woman of 80 years or more with acute or convalescent COVID-19. The sample consisted of peripheral blood.

CDR3 loop: CASSTGTHNYGYTF. In nucleotide form, the sequence is TGTGCCAGCAGCACTGGGACACACAACTATGGCTACACCTTC. The rearrangement joined TRBV6-2 or TRBV6-3 to TRBJ1-2; TRBD1 is a weak D gene call, 6 bases matching. V sheds 6 bases and J sheds 2 bases, leaving 13 bases between their ends. The CDR3 covers 14 residues, taking in both the cysteine and the phenylalanine. CDR3 DNA is the only sequence kept; it has 42 bases, read in frame from the first base. As encoded in the germline V gene, CDR1 is MNHEY while CDR2 is SVGEGT.